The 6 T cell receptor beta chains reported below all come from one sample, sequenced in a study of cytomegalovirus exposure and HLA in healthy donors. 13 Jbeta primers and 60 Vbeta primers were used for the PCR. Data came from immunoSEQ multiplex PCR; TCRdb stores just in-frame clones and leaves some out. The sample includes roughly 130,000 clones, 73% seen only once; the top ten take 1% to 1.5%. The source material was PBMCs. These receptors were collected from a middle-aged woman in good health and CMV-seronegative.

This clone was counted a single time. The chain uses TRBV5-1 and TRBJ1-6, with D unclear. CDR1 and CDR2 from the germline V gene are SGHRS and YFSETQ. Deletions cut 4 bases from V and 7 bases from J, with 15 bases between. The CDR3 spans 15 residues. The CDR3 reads CASSIETSSNSPLHF. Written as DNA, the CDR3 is TGCGCCAGCAGCATCGAGACATCATCCAATTCACCCCTCCACTTT.

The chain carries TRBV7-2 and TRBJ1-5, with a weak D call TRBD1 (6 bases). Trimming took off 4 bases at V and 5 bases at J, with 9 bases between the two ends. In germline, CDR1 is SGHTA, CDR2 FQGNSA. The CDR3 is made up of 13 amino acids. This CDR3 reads CASSSHRDQPQHF. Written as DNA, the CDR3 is TGTGCCAGCAGCTCCCACAGGGATCAGCCCCAGCATTTT.

CDR3 bases: TGTGCCAGCAGCTTACCCCGGGACAGCCGTAACTATGGCTACACCTTC. Translation gives CASSLPRDSRNYGYTF. The chain links TRBV7-3 to TRBJ1-2; the match to TRBD1 covers 7 bases. Trimming at V came to 2 bases and at J to 1 base, leaving 7 bases not matched to a gene. The CDR3 sequence is 16 residues long. The V gene's germline CDR1 is SGHTA and CDR2 FQGTGA.

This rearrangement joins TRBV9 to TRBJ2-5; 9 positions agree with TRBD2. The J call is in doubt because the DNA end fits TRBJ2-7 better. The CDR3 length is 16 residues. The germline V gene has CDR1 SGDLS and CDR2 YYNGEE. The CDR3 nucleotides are TGTGCCAGCAGCGATAGCGGGGGACGAAGCTCCTACGAGCAGTACTTC. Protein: CASSDSGGRSSYEQYF.

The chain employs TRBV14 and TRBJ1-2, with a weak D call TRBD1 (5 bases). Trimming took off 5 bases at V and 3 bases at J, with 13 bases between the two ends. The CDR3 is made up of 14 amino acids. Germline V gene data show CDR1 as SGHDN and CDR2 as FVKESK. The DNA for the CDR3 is TGTGCCAGCAGCGAGGGACTTACGGACTATGGCTACACCTTC. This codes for CASSEGLTDYGYTF.

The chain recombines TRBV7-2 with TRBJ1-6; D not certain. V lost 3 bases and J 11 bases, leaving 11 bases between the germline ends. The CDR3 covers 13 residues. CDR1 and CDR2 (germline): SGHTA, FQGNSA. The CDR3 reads CASSFGERTPLHF. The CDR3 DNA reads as TGTGCCAGCAGCTTCGGGGAACGGACACCCCTCCACTTT.